Listed here are 22 T cell receptor beta chains from one sample, sequenced in a study of identical twins. TCRdb itself ran the 5' RACE reads through MiXCR, one entry per CDR3 protein. Of 650,000 to 750,000 distinct CDR3 sequences in the sample, around 20% were seen once. In addition, the sample was reused for a study of T cells expressing NK-cell markers.

Specimen: PBMCs. Source of these receptors: a woman aged 18 to 35 in good health.

The V call is TRBV27, the J call TRBJ2-4; D possibly uses TRBD1 or TRBD2 (5 bases each). The germline V gene has CDR1 MNHEY and CDR2 SMNVEV (reference sequence). This CDR3 has 15 residues. With 5 bases removed from V and 3 bases from J, the gap between germline ends came to 14 bases. CDR3 nucleotides: TGTGCCAGCAGTCCCCAAATGGGGGTCAAAAACATTCAGTACTTC. Amino acids: CASSPQMGVKNIQYF.

This clonotype was recorded at least ten times. The V gene is TRBV29-1, the J gene TRBJ1-1; the D gene is possibly TRBD1 (6 bases). Germline values: CDR1 SQVTM, CDR2 ANQGSEA. The CDR3 covers 12 residues. V dropped 7 bases and J dropped 10 bases, with 19 bases sitting between them. This CDR3 reads CSALHLGGAAFF. CDR3 sequence (DNA): TGCAGCGCCCTTCACCTGGGGGGGGCAGCTTTCTTT.

This clonotype appeared a few times. The chain joins TRBV12-3 or TRBV12-4 to TRBJ2-4; D is uncertain. CDR3 length: 15 residues. V gave up 5 bases and J gave up 0 bases, with 11 bases separating them. CDR3 amino acids: CASSTPRSAKNIQYF. CDR3 coding DNA: TGTGCCAGCAGTACGCCTCGGTCAGCCAAAAACATTCAGTACTTC.

The chain is built from TRBV9 and TRBJ2-1; no reliable D call. This CDR3 contains 13 residues. From germline, CDR1 is SGDLS and CDR2 YYNGEE. Between the trimmed V and J ends, which lost 0 bases and 8 bases, there was a span of 9 bases. CDR3 in DNA: TGTGCCAGCAGCGTAGTAAGTGGGGATGAGCAGTTCTTC. It specifies CASSVVSGDEQFF.

This clonotype has only a few counts. CDR3 sequence (DNA): TGTGCCAGCAGCCGTTCTGGGGCGGGGGGTACAGATACGCAGTATTTT. This codes for CASSRSGAGGTDTQYF. This rearrangement joins TRBV7-2 to TRBJ2-3; the match to TRBD2 covers 8 bases. This CDR3 spans 16 amino acids. The germline CDR1 and CDR2 sequences are SGHTA and FQGNSA. Trimming at V came to 5 bases and at J to 3 bases, leaving 10 bases not matched to a gene.

CDR3 nucleotides: TGCAGTGCCGAACGAGGGGACTCCGCTTTCTTT. This codes for CSAERGDSAFF. The rearrangement uses TRBV20-1 and TRBJ1-1, with a weak D call TRBD1 (5 bases). CDR3 length: 11 amino acids. Trimming pared 6 bases from V and 11 bases from J, leaving 16 bases between. Germline V gene lookup returns CDR1 DFQATT and CDR2 SNEGSKA (reference sequence).

The chain carries TRBV7-8 and TRBJ2-3, with 8 bases identical to TRBD2. CDR1 is SGHVS and CDR2 is FQNEAQ in the germline V gene. V lost 6 bases and J lost 3; bases outside the gene matches: 5. This CDR3 spans 14 amino acids. The CDR3 DNA sequence: TGTGCCAGCAGAGTAGCGGGAACAACAGATACGCAGTATTTT. Its protein product is CASRVAGTTDTQYF.

CDR3 sequence: CASQLAGVAEQYF. CDR3 DNA: TGCGCCAGCCAGCTAGCGGGAGTAGCCGAGCAGTACTTC. The gene calls are TRBV5-1 and TRBJ2-7, with 10 positions matching TRBD2. Germline trimming cut 7 bases from V and 6 bases from J; bases unmatched to any gene: 7. There are 13 residues in the CDR3. CDR1 is SGHRS and CDR2 is YFSETQ in the germline V gene.

The chain joins TRBV7-9 to TRBJ2-3, with unresolved D. The ends were cut back, 10 bases at V and 4 bases at J, with 3 bases in the middle. The CDR3 runs 9 residues. Germline V gene data show CDR1 as SEHNR and CDR2 as FQNEAQ (reference sequence). CDR3 protein: CATSDTQYF. DNA for the CDR3: TGTGCCACTTCAGATACGCAGTATTTT.

The chain couples TRBV29-1 to TRBJ2-1; D unresolved. Germline V gives CDR1 SQVTM, CDR2 ANQGSEA. This CDR3 is 14 amino acids long. Between the trimmed V and J ends, which lost 7 bases and 0 bases, there was a span of 13 bases. The CDR3 coding sequence is TGCAGCGCACCCCCGTCAGGCTCCTACAATGAGCAGTTCTTC. Residues: CSAPPSGSYNEQFF.

This clonotype has only a few counts. The chain carries TRBV20-1 and TRBJ2-1, with D perhaps matching TRBD2 (6 bases). The length of the CDR3 is 15 residues. V was pared by 1 base and J by 0 bases, with 10 bases between. CDR1 DFQATT and CDR2 SNEGSKA come from the germline V gene (reference sequence). CDR3 bases: TGCAGTGCTAGAGCCGCGGGAAGCTCCTACAATGAGCAGTTCTTC. Translated: CSARAAGSSYNEQFF.

The gene calls are TRBV7-3 and TRBJ2-1; D may be TRBD2 (5 bases). The germline CDR1 and CDR2 sequences are SGHTA and FQGTGA. Trimming cost V 4 bases and J 0 bases, with 13 bases left between them. This CDR3 contains 16 residues. The CDR3 is CASSSPVGSSYNEQFF. The CDR3 coding sequence is TGTGCCAGCAGCTCCCCGGTGGGGAGCTCCTACAATGAGCAGTTCTTC. The full variable domain, completed using reference TRBV7-3 and TRBJ2-1, is GAGVSQTPSNKVTEKGKYVELRCDPISGHTALYWYRQSLGQGPEFLIYFQGTGAADDSGLPNDRFFAVRPEGSVSTLKIQRTERGDSAVYLCASSSPVGSSYNEQFFGPGTRLTVL.

This clonotype occurred many times. V and J are TRBV24-1 and TRBJ2-1; no firm D call. Trimming removed 6 bases at V and 5 bases at J, with 7 bases between. Germline assignment: CDR1 KGHDR and CDR2 SFDVKD. This CDR3 is 12 amino acids long. The chain's CDR3 is CATSSSDNEQFF. The DNA of the CDR3 is TGTGCCACCAGTAGCAGCGACAATGAGCAGTTCTTC.

This clonotype occurred a few times. The chain recombines TRBV20-1 with TRBJ2-1; 8 bases align to TRBD2. CDR1 and CDR2 (germline): DFQATT, SNEGSKA (reference sequence). The CDR3 spans 16 residues. V shed 0 bases and J 6 bases; nucleotides not matched to a gene: 10. This CDR3 is CSARDLPGGGFNEQFF. Written as DNA, the CDR3 is TGCAGTGCTAGAGACCTGCCGGGCGGGGGGTTCAATGAGCAGTTCTTC.

This clonotype appeared many times. The DNA of the CDR3 is TGTGCCAGCAGCCTCCCAGTTTTGAACACTGAAGCTTTCTTT. This translates into CASSLPVLNTEAFF. The chain has TRBV5-5 and TRBJ1-1; D is uncertain. Trimming took off 4 bases at V and 0 bases at J, with 10 bases between the two ends. Germline-derived CDR1 and CDR2 are SGHKS and YYEKEE (reference sequence). CDR3 length: 14 residues.

The V and J genes are TRBV29-1 and TRBJ1-2, with 9 bases that match TRBD1. V gave up 5 bases and J gave up 7 bases; unmatched junction bases: 14. This CDR3 is 15 amino acids long. Germline V gene lookup returns CDR1 SQVTM and CDR2 ANQGSEA. CDR3 DNA: TGCAGCGTTCTGGGACAGGGAAGGGCGAAGGGTGGCTACACCTTC. The encoded protein is CSVLGQGRAKGGYTF.

This clonotype showed up many times. The chain recombines TRBV7-9 with TRBJ1-1, with D unclear. The germline CDR1 and CDR2 sequences are SEHNR and FQNEAQ (reference sequence). The CDR3 consists of 16 residues. Trimming pared 5 bases from V and 4 bases from J, leaving 20 bases between. CDR3 nucleotides: TGTGCCAGCAGCCCTCCGGGAAGTTTTCGCGGCACTGAAGCTTTCTTT. Encoded protein: CASSPPGSFRGTEAFF. The full variable domain, completed using reference TRBV7-9 and TRBJ1-1, is DTGVSQNPRHKITKRGQNVTFRCDPISEHNRLYWYRQTLGQGPEFLTYFQNEAQLEKSRLLSDRFSAERPKGSFSTLEIQRTEQGDSAMYLCASSPPGSFRGTEAFFGQGTRLTVV.

V is TRBV3-1 and J is TRBJ2-4, with D possibly TRBD1 on 5 matching bases. The CDR3 runs 15 residues. V was pared by 1 base and J by 4 bases, with 11 bases between. Germline CDR1 and CDR2: LGHDT and YNNKEL (reference sequence). For the CDR3, the DNA is TGTGCCAGCAGCCAAGGCACACCAGGGAAAAACATTCAGTACTTC. This translates into CASSQGTPGKNIQYF.

This clonotype was recorded a few times. The chain combines TRBV7-2 with TRBJ2-3, with 7 bases identical to TRBD1. The CDR3 has 14 residues. CDR1 SGHTA and CDR2 FQGNSA come from the germline V gene. V was pared by 0 bases and J by 8 bases, with 5 bases of the junction left unmatched. CDR3: CASSLARDSFTQYF. The CDR3 DNA sequence: TGTGCCAGCAGCTTAGCCCGGGACAGCTTTACGCAGTATTTT.

This clonotype was seen only a few times. The chain links TRBV4-2 to TRBJ2-1, with a weak D call TRBD2 (7 bases). V was cut by 3 bases and J by 10 bases, with 10 bases left in between. The CDR3 sequence is 12 residues long. In germline, CDR1 is LGHNA, CDR2 YNFKEQ. This CDR3 reads CASSQGGGEQFF. The CDR3 DNA sequence: TGTGCCAGCAGCCAGGGAGGGGGGGAGCAGTTCTTC.

The chain recombines TRBV5-4 with TRBJ2-1; 9 bases map to TRBD1. The V gene's germline CDR1 is SGHNT and CDR2 YYREEE (reference sequence). V lost 9 bases to trimming and J lost 4 bases; unmatched junction nucleotides: 8. This CDR3 is 14 amino acids long. The CDR3 protein is CAINRDREYNEQFF. CDR3 in DNA: TGTGCCATAAACCGGGACAGGGAATACAATGAGCAGTTCTTC.

This chain links TRBV5-1 with TRBJ2-4; D is possibly TRBD2 (5 bases). This CDR3 contains 14 residues. Germline assignment: CDR1 SGHRS and CDR2 YFSETQ. V lost 7 bases and J 4 bases, leaving 15 bases between the germline ends. CDR3 in DNA: TGCGCCAGCGCGGACTTGTGGGAGAAAAACATTCAGTACTTC. It is translated as CASADLWEKNIQYF.